This T cell receptor (beta chain) was observed in a study of blood T cells in healthy people across ages. Then a second PCR, running about 6 to 12 cycles, was carried out with a sample-barcoded 5' primer and a J-beta primer mix. TCRdb itself ran the 5' RACE reads through MiXCR, one entry per CDR3 protein. The sample records under 2 million distinct CDR3 sequences, about 35% being singletons. Every sample had a minimum of 6.5 million PBMCs isolated. Turning to this clonotype: Its antigen is not known. One end of the junction is discordant with germline, which a read error may explain.

General study findings and limits: Observed TCR beta diversity showed a strong correlation with the percentage of naive T cells as measured by flow cytometry. Estimates of diversity drawn from one million T cells were considered underestimates.

The TCR comes from a woman aged 25 to 39 in good health. Sequencing used blood.

CDR3 nucleotides: TGTGGCACCAGCACTAGCGGGAGCACGCAGTATTTT. Protein: CGTSTSGSTQYF. V is TRBV15 and J is TRBJ2-3; 11 nucleotides agree with TRBD2. The CDR3 has 12 amino acids. Germline CDR1 is LNHNV and CDR2 is YYDKDF (reference sequence). Full variable domain (remainder filled in from reference TRBV15 and TRBJ2-3): DAMVIQNPRYQVTQFGKPVTLSCSQTLNHNVMYWYQQKSSQAPKLLFHYYDKDFNNEADTPDNFQSRRPNTSFCFLDIRSPGLGDTAMYLCGTSTSGSTQYFGPGTRLTVL.